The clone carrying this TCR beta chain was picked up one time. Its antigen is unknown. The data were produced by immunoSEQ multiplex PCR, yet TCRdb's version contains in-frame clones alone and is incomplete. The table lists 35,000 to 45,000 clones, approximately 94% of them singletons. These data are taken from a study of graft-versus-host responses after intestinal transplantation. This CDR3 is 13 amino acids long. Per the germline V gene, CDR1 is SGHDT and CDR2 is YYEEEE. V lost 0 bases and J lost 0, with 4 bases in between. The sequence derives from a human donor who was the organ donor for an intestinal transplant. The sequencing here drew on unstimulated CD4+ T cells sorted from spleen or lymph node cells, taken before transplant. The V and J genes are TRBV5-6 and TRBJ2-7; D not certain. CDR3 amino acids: CASSLGISYEQYF. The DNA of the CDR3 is TGTGCCAGCAGCTTGGGGATCTCCTACGAGCAGTACTTC.